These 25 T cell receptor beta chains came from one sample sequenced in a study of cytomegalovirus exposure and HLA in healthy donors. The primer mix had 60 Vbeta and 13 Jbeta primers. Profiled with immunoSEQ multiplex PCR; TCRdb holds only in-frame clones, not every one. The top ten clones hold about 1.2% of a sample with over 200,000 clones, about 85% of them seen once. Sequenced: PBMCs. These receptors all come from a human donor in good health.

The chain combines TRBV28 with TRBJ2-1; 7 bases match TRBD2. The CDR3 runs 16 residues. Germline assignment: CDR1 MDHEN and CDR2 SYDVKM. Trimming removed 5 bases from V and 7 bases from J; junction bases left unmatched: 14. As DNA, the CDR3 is TGTGCCAGCAGTGGGGGAGGGGCTTTGAAGGAAAATGAGCAGTTCTTC. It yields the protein CASSGGGALKENEQFF.

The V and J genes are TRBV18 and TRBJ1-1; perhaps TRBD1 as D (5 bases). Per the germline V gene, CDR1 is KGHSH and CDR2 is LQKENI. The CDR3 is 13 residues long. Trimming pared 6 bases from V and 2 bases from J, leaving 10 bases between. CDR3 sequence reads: CASSRQFNTEAFF. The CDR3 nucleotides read TGTGCCAGCTCTCGACAGTTTAACACTGAAGCTTTCTTT. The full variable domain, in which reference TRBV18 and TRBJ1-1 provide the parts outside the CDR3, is NAGVMQNPRHLVRRRGQEARLRCSPMKGHSHVYWYRQLPEEGLKFMVYLQKENIIDESGMPKERFSAEFPKEGPSILRIQQVVRGDSAAYFCASSRQFNTEAFFGQGTRLTVV.

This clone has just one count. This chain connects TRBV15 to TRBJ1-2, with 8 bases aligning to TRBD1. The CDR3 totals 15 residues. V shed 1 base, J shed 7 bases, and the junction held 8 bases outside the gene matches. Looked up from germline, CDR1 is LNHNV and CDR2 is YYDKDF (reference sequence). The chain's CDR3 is CATSRGGTGGGGYTF. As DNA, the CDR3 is TGTGCCACCAGCAGAGGGGGAACAGGGGGGGGTGGCTACACCTTC. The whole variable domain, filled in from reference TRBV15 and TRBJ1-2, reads DAMVIQNPRYQVTQFGKPVTLSCSQTLNHNVMYWYQQKSSQAPKLLFHYYDKDFNNEADTPDNFQSRRPNTSFCFLDIRSPGLGDTAMYLCATSRGGTGGGGYTFGSGTRLTVV.

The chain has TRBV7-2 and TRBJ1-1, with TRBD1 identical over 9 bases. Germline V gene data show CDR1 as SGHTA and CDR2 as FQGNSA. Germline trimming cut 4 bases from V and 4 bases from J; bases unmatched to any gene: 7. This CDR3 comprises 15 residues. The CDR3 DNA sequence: TGTGCCAGCAGCTGGCGACAGGGGGGAGGCACTGAAGCTTTCTTT. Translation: CASSWRQGGGTEAFF.

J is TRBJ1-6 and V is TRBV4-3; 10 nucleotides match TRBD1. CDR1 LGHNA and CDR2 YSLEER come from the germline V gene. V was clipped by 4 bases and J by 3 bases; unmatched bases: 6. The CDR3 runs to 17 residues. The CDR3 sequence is CASSPGQGEVYNSPLHF. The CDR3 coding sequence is TGCGCCAGCAGCCCAGGACAGGGGGAAGTCTATAATTCACCCCTCCACTTT.

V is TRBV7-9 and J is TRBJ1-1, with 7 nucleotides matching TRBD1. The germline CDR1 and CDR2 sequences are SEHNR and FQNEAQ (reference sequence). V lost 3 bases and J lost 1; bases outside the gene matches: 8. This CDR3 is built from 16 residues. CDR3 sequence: CASSFQQGLPNTEAFF. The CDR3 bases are TGTGCCAGCAGCTTCCAACAGGGGCTACCGAACACTGAAGCTTTCTTT.

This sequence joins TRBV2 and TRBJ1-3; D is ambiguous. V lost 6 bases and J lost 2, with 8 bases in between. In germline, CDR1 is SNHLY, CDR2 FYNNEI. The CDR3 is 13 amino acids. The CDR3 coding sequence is TGTGCCAGCAGGTTGGGCCCTGGAAACACCATATATTTT. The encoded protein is CASRLGPGNTIYF.

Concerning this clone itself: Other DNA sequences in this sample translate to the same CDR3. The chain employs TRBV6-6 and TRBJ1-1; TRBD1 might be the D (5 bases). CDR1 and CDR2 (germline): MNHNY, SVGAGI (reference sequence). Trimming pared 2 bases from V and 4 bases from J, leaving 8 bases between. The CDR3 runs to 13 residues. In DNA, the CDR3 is TGTGCCAGCAGTTACGGTAGGGGCACTGAAGCTTTCTTT. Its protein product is CASSYGRGTEAFF.

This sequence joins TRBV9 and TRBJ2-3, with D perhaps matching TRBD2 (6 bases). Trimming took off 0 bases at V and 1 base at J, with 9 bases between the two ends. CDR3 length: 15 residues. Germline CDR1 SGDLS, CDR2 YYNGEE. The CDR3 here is CASSVVPSGTDTQYF. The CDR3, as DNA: TGTGCCAGCAGCGTAGTCCCTAGCGGCACAGATACGCAGTATTTT.

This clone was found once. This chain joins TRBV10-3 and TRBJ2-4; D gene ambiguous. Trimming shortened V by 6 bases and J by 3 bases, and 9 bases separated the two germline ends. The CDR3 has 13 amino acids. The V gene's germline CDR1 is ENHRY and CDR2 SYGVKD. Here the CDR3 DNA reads TGTGCCATCAGGCCGCGATACAAAAACATTCAGTACTTC. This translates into CAIRPRYKNIQYF.

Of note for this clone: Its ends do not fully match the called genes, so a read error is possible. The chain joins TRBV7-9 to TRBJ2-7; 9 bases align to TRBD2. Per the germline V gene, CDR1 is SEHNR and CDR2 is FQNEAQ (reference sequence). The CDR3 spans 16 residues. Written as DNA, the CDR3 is TGTTCCAGCAGTCCTACCGGGACTAGCATCTCCTACGAGCAGTACTTC. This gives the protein CSSSPTGTSISYEQYF.

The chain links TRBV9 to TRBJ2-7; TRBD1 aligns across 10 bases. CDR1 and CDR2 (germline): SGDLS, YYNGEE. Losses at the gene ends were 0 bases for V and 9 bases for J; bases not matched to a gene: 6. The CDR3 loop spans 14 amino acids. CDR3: CASSVGTRTGGQYF. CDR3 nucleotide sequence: TGTGCCAGCAGCGTAGGGACACGGACAGGGGGGCAGTACTTC.

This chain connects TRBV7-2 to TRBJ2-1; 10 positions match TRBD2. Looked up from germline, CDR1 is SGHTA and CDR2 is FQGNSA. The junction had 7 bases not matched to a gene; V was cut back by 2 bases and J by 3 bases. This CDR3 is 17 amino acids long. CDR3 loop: CASSLYSGRPHYNEQFF. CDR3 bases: TGTGCCAGCAGCTTATATAGCGGGAGGCCCCACTACAATGAGCAGTTCTTC.

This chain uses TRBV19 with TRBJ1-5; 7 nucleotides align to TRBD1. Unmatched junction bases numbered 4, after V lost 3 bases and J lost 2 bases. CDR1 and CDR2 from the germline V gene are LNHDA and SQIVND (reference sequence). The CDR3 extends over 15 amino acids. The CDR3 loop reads CASSIGDSRNQPQHF. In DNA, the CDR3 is TGTGCCAGTAGTATCGGGGACAGCCGCAATCAGCCCCAGCATTTT.

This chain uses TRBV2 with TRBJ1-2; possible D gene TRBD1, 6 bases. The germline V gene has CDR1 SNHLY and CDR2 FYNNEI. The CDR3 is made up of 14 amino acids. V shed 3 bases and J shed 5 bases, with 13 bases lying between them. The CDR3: CASSEGHQKYGYTF. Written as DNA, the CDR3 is TGTGCCAGCAGTGAGGGACATCAGAAATATGGCTACACCTTC. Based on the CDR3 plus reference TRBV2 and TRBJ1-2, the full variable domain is EPEVTQTPSHQVTQMGQEVILRCVPISNHLYFYWYRQILGQKVEFLVSFYNNEISEKSEIFDDQFSVERPDGSNFTLKIRSTKLEDSAMYFCASSEGHQKYGYTFGSGTRLTVV.

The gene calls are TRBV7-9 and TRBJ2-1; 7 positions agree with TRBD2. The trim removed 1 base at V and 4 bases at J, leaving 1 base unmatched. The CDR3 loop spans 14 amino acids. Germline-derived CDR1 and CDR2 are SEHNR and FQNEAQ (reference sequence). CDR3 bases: TGTGCCAGCAGCTTAGATAGCGGGTACAATGAGCAGTTCTTC. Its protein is CASSLDSGYNEQFF.

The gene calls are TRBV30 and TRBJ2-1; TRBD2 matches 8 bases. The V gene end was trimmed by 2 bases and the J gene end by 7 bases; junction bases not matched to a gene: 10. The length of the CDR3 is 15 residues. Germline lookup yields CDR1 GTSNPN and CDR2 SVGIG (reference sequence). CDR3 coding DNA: TGTGCCTGGAGTAGAGAACTAGCGGCGGGGAATGAGCAGTTCTTC. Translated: CAWSRELAAGNEQFF.

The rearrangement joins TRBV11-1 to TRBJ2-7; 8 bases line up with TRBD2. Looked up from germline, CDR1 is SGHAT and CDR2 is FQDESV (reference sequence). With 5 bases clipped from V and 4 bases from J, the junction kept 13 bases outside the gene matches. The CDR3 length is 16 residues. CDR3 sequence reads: CASSLGGSGSRYEQYF. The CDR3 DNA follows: TGTGCCAGCAGCCTGGGGGGCAGCGGGAGTAGGTACGAGCAGTACTTC.

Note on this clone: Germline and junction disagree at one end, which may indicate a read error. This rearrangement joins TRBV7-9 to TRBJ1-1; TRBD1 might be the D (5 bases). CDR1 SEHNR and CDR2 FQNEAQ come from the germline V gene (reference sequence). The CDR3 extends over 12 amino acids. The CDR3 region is CSSSVRGIEAFF. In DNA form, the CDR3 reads TGTTCCAGCAGCGTAAGGGGTATTGAAGCTTTCTTT.

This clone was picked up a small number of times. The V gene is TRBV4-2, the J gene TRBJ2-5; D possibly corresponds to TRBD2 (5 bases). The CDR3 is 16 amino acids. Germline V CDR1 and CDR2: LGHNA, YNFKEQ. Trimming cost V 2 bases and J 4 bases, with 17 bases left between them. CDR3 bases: TGTGCCAGCAGCCAAAAAGCCGAGGGAGCACCAGAGACCCAGTACTTC. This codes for CASSQKAEGAPETQYF.

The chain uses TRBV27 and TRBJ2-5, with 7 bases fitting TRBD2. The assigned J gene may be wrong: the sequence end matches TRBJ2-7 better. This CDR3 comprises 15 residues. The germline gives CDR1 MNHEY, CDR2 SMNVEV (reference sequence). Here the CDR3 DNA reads TGTGCCAGCAGTTTATCGGCGGGAGCTAGCTACGAGCAGTACTTC. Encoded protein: CASSLSAGASYEQYF.

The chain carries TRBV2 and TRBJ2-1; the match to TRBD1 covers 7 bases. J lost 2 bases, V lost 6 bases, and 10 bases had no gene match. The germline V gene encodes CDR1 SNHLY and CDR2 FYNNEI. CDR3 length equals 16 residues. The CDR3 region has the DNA TGTGCCAGCAGCCTCCGACAGGGTATAACCTACAATGAGCAGTTCTTC. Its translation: CASSLRQGITYNEQFF.

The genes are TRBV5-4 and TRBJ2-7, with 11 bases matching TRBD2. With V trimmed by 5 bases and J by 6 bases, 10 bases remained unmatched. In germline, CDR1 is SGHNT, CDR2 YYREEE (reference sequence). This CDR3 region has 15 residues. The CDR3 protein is CASREGTSGIFEQYF. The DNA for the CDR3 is TGTGCCAGCAGGGAGGGGACTAGCGGTATTTTCGAGCAGTACTTC.

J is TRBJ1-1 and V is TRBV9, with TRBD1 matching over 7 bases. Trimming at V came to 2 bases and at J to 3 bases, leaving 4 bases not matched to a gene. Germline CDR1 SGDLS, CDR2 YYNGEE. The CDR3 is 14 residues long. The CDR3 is CASSVTGADTEAFF. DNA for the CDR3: TGTGCCAGCAGCGTTACAGGGGCTGACACTGAAGCTTTCTTT.

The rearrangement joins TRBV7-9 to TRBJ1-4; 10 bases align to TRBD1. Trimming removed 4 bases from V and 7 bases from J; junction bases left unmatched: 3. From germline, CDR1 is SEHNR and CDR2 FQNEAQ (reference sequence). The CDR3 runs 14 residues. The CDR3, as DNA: TGTGCCAGCAGCTCCGGGACAGGGGTTGAAAAACTGTTTTTT. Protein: CASSSGTGVEKLFF.